This T cell receptor beta chain came from a study of blood T cell repertoires in COVID-19. Looking at the study overall: The study drew acute and convalescent COVID-19 samples from the United States, Italy and Spain.

J lost 4 bases, V lost 0 bases, and 12 bases had no gene match. The CDR3 consists of 18 residues. Germline V gives CDR1 LNHDA, CDR2 SQIVND (reference sequence). In the study's own analysis: Amplification with reference gene primers provided the estimates of nucleated cell counts. TCRdb's table, derived via immunoSEQ multiplex PCR, lists solely in-frame clones and lacks some. The V and J calls and clone size come from that table; D and trimming were worked out from the DNA. The sample consists of tens of thousands of clones, about 90% of them appearing once. This chain connects TRBV19 to TRBJ1-5, with 7 bases lining up with TRBD1. The receptor's source is a human donor in a cohort sampled during active COVID-19. The sample was peripheral blood. The CDR3 coding sequence is TGTGCCAGTAGTATAGAGTCCCGGGACAGCATTAGTAATCAGCCCCAGCATTTT. It is translated as CASSIESRDSISNQPQHF.